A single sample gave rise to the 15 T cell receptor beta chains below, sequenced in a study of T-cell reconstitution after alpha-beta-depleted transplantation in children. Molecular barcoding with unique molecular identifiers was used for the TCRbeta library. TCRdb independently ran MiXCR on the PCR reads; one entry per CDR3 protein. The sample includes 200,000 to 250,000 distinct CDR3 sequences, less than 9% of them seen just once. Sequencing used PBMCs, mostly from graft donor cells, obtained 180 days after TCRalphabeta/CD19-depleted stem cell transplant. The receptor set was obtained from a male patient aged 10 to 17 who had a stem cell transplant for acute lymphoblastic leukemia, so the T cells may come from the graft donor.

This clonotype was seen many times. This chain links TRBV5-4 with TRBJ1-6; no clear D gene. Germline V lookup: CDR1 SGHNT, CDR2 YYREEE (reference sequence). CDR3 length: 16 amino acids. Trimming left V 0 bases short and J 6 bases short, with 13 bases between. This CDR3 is CASSLEASRINSPLHF. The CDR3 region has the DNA TGTGCCAGCAGCTTGGAGGCCAGCAGGATTAATTCACCCCTCCACTTT.

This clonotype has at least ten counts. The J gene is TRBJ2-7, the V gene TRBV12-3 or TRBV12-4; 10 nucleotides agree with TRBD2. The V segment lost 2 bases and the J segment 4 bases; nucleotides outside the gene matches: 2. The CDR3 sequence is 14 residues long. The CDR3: CASSLNSGRYEQYF. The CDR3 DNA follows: TGTGCCAGCAGTTTAAATAGCGGGAGGTACGAGCAGTACTTC.

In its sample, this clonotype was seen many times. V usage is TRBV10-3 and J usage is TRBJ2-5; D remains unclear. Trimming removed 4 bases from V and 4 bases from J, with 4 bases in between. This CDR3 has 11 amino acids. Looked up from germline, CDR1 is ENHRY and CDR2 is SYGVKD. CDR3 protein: CAISVGETQYF. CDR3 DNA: TGTGCCATCAGTGTAGGAGAGACCCAGTACTTC.

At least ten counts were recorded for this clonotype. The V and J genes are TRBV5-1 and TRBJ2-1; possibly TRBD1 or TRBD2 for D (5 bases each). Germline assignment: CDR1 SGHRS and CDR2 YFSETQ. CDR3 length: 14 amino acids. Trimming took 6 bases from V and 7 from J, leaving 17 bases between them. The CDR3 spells CASTPWDPGNEQFF. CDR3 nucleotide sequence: TGCGCCAGCACCCCCTGGGACCCTGGTAATGAGCAGTTCTTC.

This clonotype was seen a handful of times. The CDR3 DNA reads as TGTGCCACTCAGGAGGGCAGGGATTACAATGAGCAGTTCTTC. Protein sequence: CATQEGRDYNEQFF. The chain couples TRBV10-3 to TRBJ2-1; a weak D match, TRBD2 (6 bases). Trimming took 10 bases from V and 4 from J, leaving 17 bases between them. The CDR3 is 14 amino acids. Looked up from germline, CDR1 is ENHRY and CDR2 is SYGVKD.

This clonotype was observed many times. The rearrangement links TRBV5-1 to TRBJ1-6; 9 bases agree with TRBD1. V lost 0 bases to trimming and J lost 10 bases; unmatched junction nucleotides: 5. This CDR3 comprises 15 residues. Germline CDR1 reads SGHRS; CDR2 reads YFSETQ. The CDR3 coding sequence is TGCGCCAGCAGCTTGGGGACAGGGGATAGATCACCCCTCCACTTT. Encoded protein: CASSLGTGDRSPLHF. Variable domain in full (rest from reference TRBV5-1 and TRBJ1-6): KAGVTQTPRYLIKTRGQQVTLSCSPISGHRSVSWYQQTPGQGLQFLFEYFSETQRNKGNFPGRFSGRQFSNSRSEMNVSTLELGDSALYLCASSLGTGDRSPLHFGNGTRLTVT.

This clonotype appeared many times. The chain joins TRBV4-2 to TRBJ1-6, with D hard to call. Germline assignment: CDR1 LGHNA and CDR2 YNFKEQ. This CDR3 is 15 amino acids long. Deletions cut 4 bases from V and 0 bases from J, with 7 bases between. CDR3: CASSRLGSYNSPLHF. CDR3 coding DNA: TGTGCCAGCAGCCGTCTCGGCTCCTATAATTCACCCCTCCACTTT.

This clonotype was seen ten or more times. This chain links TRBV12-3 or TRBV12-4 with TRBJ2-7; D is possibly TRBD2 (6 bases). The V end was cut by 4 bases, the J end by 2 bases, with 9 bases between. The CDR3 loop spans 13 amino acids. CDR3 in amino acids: CASSSGRPYEQYF. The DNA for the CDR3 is TGTGCCAGCAGTTCAGGGAGGCCCTACGAGCAGTACTTC.

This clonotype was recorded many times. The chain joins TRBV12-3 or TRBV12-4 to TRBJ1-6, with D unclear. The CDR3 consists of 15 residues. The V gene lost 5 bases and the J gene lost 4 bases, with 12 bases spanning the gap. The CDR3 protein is CASSPGRTYNSPLHF. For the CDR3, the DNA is TGTGCCAGCAGTCCCGGACGAACGTATAATTCACCCCTCCACTTT.

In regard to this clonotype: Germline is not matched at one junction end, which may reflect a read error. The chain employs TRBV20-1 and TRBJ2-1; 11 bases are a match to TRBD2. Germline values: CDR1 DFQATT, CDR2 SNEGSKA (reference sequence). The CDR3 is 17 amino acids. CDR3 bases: TGCTGTGCTAGAGGGGGGACTAGCGGTAGCCTATACAATGAGCAGTTCTTC. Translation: CCARGGTSGSLYNEQFF.

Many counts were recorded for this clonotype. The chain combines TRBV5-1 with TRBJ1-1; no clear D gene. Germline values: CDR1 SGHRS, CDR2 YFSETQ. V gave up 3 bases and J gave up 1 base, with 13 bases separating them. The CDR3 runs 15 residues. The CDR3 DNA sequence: TGCGCCAGCAGCTCTGAGGGTATGGAGAACACTGAAGCTTTCTTT. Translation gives CASSSEGMENTEAFF.

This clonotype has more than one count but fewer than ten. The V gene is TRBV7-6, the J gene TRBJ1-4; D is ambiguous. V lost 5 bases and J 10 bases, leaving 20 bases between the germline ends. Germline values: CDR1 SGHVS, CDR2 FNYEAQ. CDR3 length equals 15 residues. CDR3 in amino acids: CASSQIPGPGVKLFF. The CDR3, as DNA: TGTGCCAGCAGCCAGATTCCCGGGCCTGGTGTAAAACTGTTTTTT.

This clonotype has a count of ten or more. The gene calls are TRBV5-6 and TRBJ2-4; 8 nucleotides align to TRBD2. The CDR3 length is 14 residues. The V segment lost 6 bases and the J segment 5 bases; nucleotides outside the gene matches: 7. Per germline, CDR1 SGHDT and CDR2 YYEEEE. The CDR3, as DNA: TGTGCCAGCAACCGGGAGGGAGAGGAAAACATTCAGTACTTC. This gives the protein CASNREGEENIQYF.

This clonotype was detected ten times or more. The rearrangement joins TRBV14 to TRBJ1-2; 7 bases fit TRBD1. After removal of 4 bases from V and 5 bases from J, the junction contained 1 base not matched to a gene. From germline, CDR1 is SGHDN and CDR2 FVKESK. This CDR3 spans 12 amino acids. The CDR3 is CASSRQGYGYTF. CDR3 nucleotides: TGTGCCAGCAGCCGACAGGGATATGGCTACACCTTC. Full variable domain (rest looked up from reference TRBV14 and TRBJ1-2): EAGVTQFPSHSVIEKGQTVTLRCDPISGHDNLYWYRRVMGKEIKFLLHFVKESKQDESGMPNNRFLAERTGGTYSTLKVQPAELEDSGVYFCASSRQGYGYTFGSGTRLTVV.

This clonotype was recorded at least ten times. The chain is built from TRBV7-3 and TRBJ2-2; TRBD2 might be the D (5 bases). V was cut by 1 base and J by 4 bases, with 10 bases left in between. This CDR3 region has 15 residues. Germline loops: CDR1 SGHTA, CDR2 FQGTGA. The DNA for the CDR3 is TGTGCCAGCAGCTTAAAGCGGTCCCTCACCGGGGAGCTGTTTTTT. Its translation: CASSLKRSLTGELFF.